This T cell receptor beta chain was documented in a study of response to subunit inactivated influenza vaccine listed by TCRdb under 2018. Regarding the study in general: Deep quantitative profiling of the T cell receptor repertoire was used in the study to follow responses to a trivalent subunit inactivated influenza vaccine. The investigation overall reported the following: The authors proposed that each seasonal influenza vaccination may bring in only a limited number of new T cells.

The protocol used for the library was RT-PCR. Data came from an Illumina HiSeq 2500. TCRdb reprocessed the public reads (quality trimming at Q25 with fastp, clone calling with MiXCR) and kept in-frame beta chains. A single entry per CDR3 protein holds the most common genes and DNA from its merged rows. This sample gives roughly 780,000 distinct CDR3 sequences in total; roughly 18% of them show up just once. Roughly a tenth of the sample belongs to the ten largest clones. Many counts were recorded for this clonotype. Its target antigen remains unknown. Base qualities were left out, and no much larger clone turns up one base away. This receptor was identified in a man aged 50-59 years who received an inactivated influenza vaccine. Donor details come from another sample of the same person, matched by shared clones. The sequencing here drew on PBMCs from blood, taken roughly 5 days after vaccination.

The CDR3 amino acid sequence is: CASSKLSNQPQHF. In nucleotide form, the sequence is TGTGCCAGTTCTAAGCTGAGCAATCAGCCCCAGCATTTT. Rearrangement joined TRBV12-3 or TRBV12-4 to TRBJ1-5, with the D gene not confidently named. V is shortened by 9 bases, J by 1 base, and the region joining them spans 10 bases. From cysteine to phenylalanine, the CDR3 is 13 amino acids long. The entry retains the CDR3 DNA only, 39 bases that are in frame from base 1.